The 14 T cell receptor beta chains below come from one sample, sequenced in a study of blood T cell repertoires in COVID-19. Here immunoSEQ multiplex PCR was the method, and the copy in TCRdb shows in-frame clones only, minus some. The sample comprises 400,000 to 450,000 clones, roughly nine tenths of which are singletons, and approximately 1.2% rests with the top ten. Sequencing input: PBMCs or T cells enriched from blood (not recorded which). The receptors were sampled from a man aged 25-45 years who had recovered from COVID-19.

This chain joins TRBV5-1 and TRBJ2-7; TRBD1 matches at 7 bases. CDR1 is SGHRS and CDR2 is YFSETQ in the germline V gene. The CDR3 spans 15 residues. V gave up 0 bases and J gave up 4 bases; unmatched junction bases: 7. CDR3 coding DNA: TGCGCCAGCAGCTTGGCCGTGGACAGGATTTACGAGCAGTACTTC. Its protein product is CASSLAVDRIYEQYF.

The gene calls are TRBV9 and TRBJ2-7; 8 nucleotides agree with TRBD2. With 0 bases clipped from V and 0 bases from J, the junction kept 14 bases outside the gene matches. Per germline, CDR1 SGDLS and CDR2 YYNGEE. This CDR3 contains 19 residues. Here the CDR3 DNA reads TGTGCCAGCAGCGTAGGTCCCGGGGGGGCCGCCTTGAGCTCCTACGAGCAGTACTTC. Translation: CASSVGPGGAALSSYEQYF.

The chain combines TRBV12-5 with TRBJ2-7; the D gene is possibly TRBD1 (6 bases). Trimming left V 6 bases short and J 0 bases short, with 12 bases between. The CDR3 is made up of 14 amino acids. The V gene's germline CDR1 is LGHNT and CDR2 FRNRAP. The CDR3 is CASGRGQISYEQYF. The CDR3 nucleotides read TGTGCTAGTGGCCGCGGACAGATCTCCTACGAGCAGTACTTC.

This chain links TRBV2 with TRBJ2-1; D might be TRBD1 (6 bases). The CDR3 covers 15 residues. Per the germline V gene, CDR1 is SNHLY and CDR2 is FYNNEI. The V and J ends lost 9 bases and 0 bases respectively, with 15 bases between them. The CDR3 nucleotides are TGTGCCAGTCGCAGGGGTGGTGGCTCCTACAATGAGCAGTTCTTC. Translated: CASRRGGGSYNEQFF. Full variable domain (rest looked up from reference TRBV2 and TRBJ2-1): EPEVTQTPSHQVTQMGQEVILRCVPISNHLYFYWYRQILGQKVEFLVSFYNNEISEKSEIFDDQFSVERPDGSNFTLKIRSTKLEDSAMYFCASRRGGGSYNEQFFGPGTRLTVL.

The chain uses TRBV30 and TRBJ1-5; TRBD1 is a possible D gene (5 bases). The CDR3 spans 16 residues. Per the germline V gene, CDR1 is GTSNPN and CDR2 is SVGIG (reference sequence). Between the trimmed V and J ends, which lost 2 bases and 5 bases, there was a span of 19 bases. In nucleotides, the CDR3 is TGTGCCTGGAGTTTTGGTGGGCAGGGAGGAGATCAGCCCCAGCATTTT. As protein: CAWSFGGQGGDQPQHF.

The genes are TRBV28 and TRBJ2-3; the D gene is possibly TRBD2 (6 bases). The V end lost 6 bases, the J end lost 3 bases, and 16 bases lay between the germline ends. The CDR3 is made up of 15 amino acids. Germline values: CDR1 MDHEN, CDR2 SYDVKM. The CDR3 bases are TGTGCCAGCAGCGCCGCGGGGTTGGGGACAGATACGCAGTATTTT. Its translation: CASSAAGLGTDTQYF.

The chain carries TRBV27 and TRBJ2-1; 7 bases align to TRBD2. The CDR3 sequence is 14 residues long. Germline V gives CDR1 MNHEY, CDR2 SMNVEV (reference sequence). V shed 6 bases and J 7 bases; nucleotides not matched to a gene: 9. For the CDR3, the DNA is TGTGCCAGCAGATGGGGGGGGGAAACGAATGAGCAGTTCTTC. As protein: CASRWGGETNEQFF.

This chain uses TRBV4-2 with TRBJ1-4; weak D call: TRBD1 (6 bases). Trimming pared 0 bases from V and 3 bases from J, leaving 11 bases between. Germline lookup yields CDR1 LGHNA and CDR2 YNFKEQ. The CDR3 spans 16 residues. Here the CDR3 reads CASSQEGGGSNEKLFF. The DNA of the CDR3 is TGTGCCAGCAGCCAAGAAGGGGGGGGTTCTAATGAAAAACTGTTTTTT.

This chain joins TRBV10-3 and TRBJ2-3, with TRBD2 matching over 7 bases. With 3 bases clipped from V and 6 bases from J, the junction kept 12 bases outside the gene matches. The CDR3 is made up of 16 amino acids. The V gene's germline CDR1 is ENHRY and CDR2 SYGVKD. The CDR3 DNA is TGTGCCATCAGTGAACAACCGAGCGGGAACGGCGATACGCAGTATTTT. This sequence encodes CAISEQPSGNGDTQYF.

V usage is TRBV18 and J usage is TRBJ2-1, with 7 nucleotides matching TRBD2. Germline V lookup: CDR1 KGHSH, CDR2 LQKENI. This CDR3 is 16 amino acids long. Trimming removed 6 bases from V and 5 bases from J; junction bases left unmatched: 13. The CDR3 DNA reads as TGTGCCAGCTCCCTCTCCTACTCGACTAGCCACAATGAGCAGTTCTTC. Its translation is CASSLSYSTSHNEQFF.

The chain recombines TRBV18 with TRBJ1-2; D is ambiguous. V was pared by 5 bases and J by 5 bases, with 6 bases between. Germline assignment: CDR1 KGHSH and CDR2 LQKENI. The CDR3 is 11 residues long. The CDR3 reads CASSSRYGYTF. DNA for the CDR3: TGTGCCAGCTCATCTCGTTATGGCTACACCTTC.

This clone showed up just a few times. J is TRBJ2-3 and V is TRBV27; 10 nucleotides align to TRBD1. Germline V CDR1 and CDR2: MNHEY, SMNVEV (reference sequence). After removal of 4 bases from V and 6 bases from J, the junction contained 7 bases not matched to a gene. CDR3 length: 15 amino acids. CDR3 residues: CASSSTGQGGDTQYF. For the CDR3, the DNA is TGTGCCAGCAGTTCGACCGGACAGGGGGGGGATACGCAGTATTTT.

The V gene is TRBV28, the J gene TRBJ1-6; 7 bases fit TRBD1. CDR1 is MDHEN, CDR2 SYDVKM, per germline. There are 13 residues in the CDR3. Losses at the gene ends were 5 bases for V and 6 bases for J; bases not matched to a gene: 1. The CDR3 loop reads CASSHRGNSPLHF. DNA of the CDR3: TGTGCCAGCAGTCACAGGGGTAATTCACCCCTCCACTTT. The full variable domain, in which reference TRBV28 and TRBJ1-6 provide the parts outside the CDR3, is DVKVTQSSRYLVKRTGEKVFLECVQDMDHENMFWYRQDPGLGLRLIYFSYDVKMKEKGDIPEGYSVSREKKERFSLILESASTNQTSMYLCASSHRGNSPLHFGNGTRLTVT.

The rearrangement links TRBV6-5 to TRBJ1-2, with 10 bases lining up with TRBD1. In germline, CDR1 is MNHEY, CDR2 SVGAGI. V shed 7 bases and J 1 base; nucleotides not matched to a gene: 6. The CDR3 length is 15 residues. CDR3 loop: CASKWDRGFNYGYTF. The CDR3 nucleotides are TGTGCCAGCAAGTGGGACAGGGGTTTTAACTATGGCTACACCTTC.